This TCR beta chain was sequenced during a study of shared clonotypes between healthy human individuals. There are 15 residues in the CDR3. Germline CDR1 and CDR2: SEHNR and FQNEAQ (reference sequence). V dropped 5 bases and J dropped 3; count of bases not matched to a gene: 9. Some clones are missing from TCRdb's copy, which holds only in-frame ones; the method was immunoSEQ multiplex PCR. In the table there are about 690,000 clones, 90% of which are singletons. The source of this sequence is a man aged 18 to 29 in good health. Some clones in this sample may be carry-over from other donors' samples. This chain uses TRBV7-9 with TRBJ1-2; 7 bases fit TRBD1. The sample was memory CD8+ T cells from PBMCs. Regarding subset: CD45RO+ cells pooled with CCR7-negative TemRA cells. Here the CDR3 reads CASSGLDRDHYGYTF. Here the CDR3 DNA reads TGTGCCAGCAGCGGACTCGACAGGGACCACTATGGCTACACCTTC.